The 21 T cell receptor beta chains below all came from one sample that was sequenced in a study of shared clonotypes between healthy human individuals. Data came from immunoSEQ multiplex PCR; TCRdb stores just in-frame clones and leaves some out. This table holds about 560,000 clones, around 78% found once. Sequencing was carried out using PBMCs. These receptors were collected from a middle-aged woman in good health. Some clones in this sample may be carry-over from other donors' samples.

As to this clone: This may be a read error: a much more frequent sequence differs by one nucleotide. The rearrangement joins TRBV7-8 to TRBJ2-5; D is unresolved. CDR1 is SGHVS and CDR2 is FQNEAQ in the germline V gene. The CDR3 contains 12 residues. The V and J ends lost 4 bases and 13 bases respectively, with 16 bases between them. For the CDR3, the DNA is TGTGCCAGCAGCTCAGAGGCTGGGTATGCGTACTTC. It encodes CASSSEAGYAYF. The complete variable domain, with remaining parts taken from reference TRBV7-8 and TRBJ2-5, reads GAGVSQSPRYKVAKRGQDVALRCDPISGHVSLFWYQQALGQGPEFLTYFQNEAQLDKSGLPSDRFFAERPEGSVSTLKIQRTQQEDSAVYLCASSSEAGYAYFGPGTRLLVL.

CDR3 in amino acids: CASSYKGSNQPQHF. CDR3 DNA sequence: TGTGCCAGCAGTTACAAGGGTAGCAATCAGCCCCAGCATTTT. The chain carries TRBV6-6 and TRBJ1-5; no firm D call. The CDR3 runs to 14 residues. Germline CDR1 and CDR2: MNHNY and SVGAGI (reference sequence). The V gene lost 2 bases and the J gene lost 0 bases, with 5 bases spanning the gap.

The chain combines TRBV10-3 with TRBJ1-1; 8 bases agree with TRBD1. Germline-derived CDR1 and CDR2 are ENHRY and SYGVKD. The CDR3 length is 15 residues. V lost 3 bases to trimming and J lost 5 bases; unmatched junction nucleotides: 8. CDR3 DNA sequence: TGTGCCATCAGTGACCCTACGACAGGGGTTACTGAAGCTTTCTTT. Its protein product is CAISDPTTGVTEAFF.

As to this clone: This specimen includes other DNA sequences encoding the same CDR3. This chain uses TRBV15 with TRBJ1-2; D not certain. V shed 0 bases and J shed 5 bases, with 7 bases lying between them. The CDR3 loop spans 13 amino acids. The germline CDR1 and CDR2 sequences are LNHNV and YYDKDF (reference sequence). The CDR3 reads CATSRDGSYGYTF. CDR3 DNA sequence: TGTGCCACCAGCAGAGATGGTAGTTATGGCTACACCTTC. The full variable domain, with the rest looked up from reference TRBV15 and TRBJ1-2, is DAMVIQNPRYQVTQFGKPVTLSCSQTLNHNVMYWYQQKSSQAPKLLFHYYDKDFNNEADTPDNFQSRRPNTSFCFLDIRSPGLGDTAMYLCATSRDGSYGYTFGSGTRLTVV.

In this sample, this clone turned up a few times. The chain joins TRBV15 to TRBJ2-1; the D is unclear. V lost 0 bases and J 5 bases, leaving 5 bases between the germline ends. CDR1 is LNHNV and CDR2 is YYDKDF in the germline V gene (reference sequence). The CDR3 contains 13 residues. CDR3 region: CATSRDWNNEQFF. The CDR3 coding sequence is TGTGCCACCAGCAGAGACTGGAACAATGAGCAGTTCTTC.

About this clone itself: A far larger clone is off by one base, so a read error is likely. The final CDR3 position lacks the conserved phenylalanine or tryptophan, pointing to a likely read error. CDR3 nucleotide sequence: TGTGCCTGGGAGGGAGAAATTGGAGAGCAGTACCTC. It encodes CAWEGEIGEQYL. This chain links TRBV30 with TRBJ2-7; TRBD2 might be the D (5 bases). CDR3 length: 12 residues. Looked up from germline, CDR1 is GTSNPN and CDR2 is SVGIG (reference sequence). V dropped 5 bases and J dropped 7 bases, with 15 bases sitting between them.

The chain couples TRBV5-5 to TRBJ1-1; D may be TRBD1 (6 bases). This CDR3 is 16 amino acids long. CDR1 is SGHKS and CDR2 is YYEKEE in the germline V gene (reference sequence). The germline V and J ends were trimmed by 1 base and 0 bases, with 13 bases remaining between them. As DNA, the CDR3 is TGTGCCAGCAGCTTGTCGCAGGGGTCCATGAACACTGAAGCTTTCTTT. Its protein product is CASSLSQGSMNTEAFF. The variable domain in full, completed from reference TRBV5-5 and TRBJ1-1, reads DAGVTQSPTHLIKTRGQQVTLRCSPISGHKSVSWYQQVLGQGPQFIFQYYEKEERGRGNFPDRFSARQFPNYSSELNVNALLLGDSALYLCASSLSQGSMNTEAFFGQGTRLTVV.

The chain combines TRBV4-2 with TRBJ2-7, with D possibly being TRBD2 (5 bases). The V and J ends lost 0 bases and 2 bases respectively, with 14 bases between them. The CDR3 has 16 residues. Germline lookup yields CDR1 LGHNA and CDR2 YNFKEQ. The CDR3 spells CASSQDWRLAPYEQYF. CDR3 DNA sequence: TGTGCCAGCAGCCAAGATTGGAGGCTAGCTCCCTACGAGCAGTACTTC.

The chain joins TRBV6-5 to TRBJ2-3; D gene uncertain. Germline assignment: CDR1 MNHEY and CDR2 SVGAGI. Trimming left V 6 bases short and J 7 bases short, with 11 bases between. The CDR3 contains 12 residues. The CDR3 DNA reads as TGTGCCAGCAGCCCGACCGGGCATACGCAGTATTTT. Protein: CASSPTGHTQYF.

The CDR3 nucleotides read TGCAGCGTTGGCGTCCACAATGAGCAGTTCTTC. As protein: CSVGVHNEQFF. J is TRBJ2-1 and V is TRBV29-1, with D hard to call. The CDR3 is 11 amino acids. Trimming took 4 bases from V and 5 from J, leaving 6 bases between them. Germline assignment: CDR1 SQVTM and CDR2 ANQGSEA.

The chain carries TRBV7-4 and TRBJ1-2, with D perhaps matching TRBD1 (6 bases). Germline CDR1 and CDR2: SGHVT and SQSDAQ. CDR3 size: 13 residues. Trimming removed 5 bases from V and 8 bases from J, with 15 bases in between. The DNA for the CDR3 is TGTGCCAGCAGCCCCTTGGGGGCCCGGGGCTACACCTTC. Translating it yields CASSPLGARGYTF.

This clone has just one count. The rearrangement links TRBV18 to TRBJ1-4, with unresolved D. Trimming removed 1 base at V and 4 bases at J, with 10 bases between. From germline, CDR1 is KGHSH and CDR2 LQKENI. The CDR3 spans 15 residues. The CDR3 sequence is CASSPRLGYNEKLFF. The CDR3 DNA sequence: TGTGCCAGCTCACCACGGTTGGGGTATAATGAAAAACTGTTTTTT.

This clone was recorded once. The J gene is TRBJ2-1, the V gene TRBV6-4, with 10 bases matching TRBD1. V trimming: 0 bases; J trimming: 4 bases; junction bases outside the gene matches: 6. Germline V gives CDR1 MRHNA, CDR2 SNTAGT. CDR3 length: 17 residues. CDR3 residues: CASSDSYRDRGYNEQFF. In nucleotides, the CDR3 is TGTGCCAGCAGTGACTCTTACCGGGACAGGGGATACAATGAGCAGTTCTTC.

J is TRBJ1-3 and V is TRBV30; no clear D. V dropped 0 bases and J dropped 0 bases, with 9 bases sitting between them. The CDR3 totals 15 residues. Germline V gene sequence: CDR1 GTSNPN, CDR2 SVGIG (reference sequence). CDR3 loop: CAWSVVLNSGNTIYF. CDR3 coding DNA: TGTGCCTGGAGTGTGGTATTGAACTCTGGAAACACCATATATTTT.

V and J are TRBV6-5 and TRBJ2-3; no firm D call. CDR3 size: 15 residues. Germline CDR1 MNHEY, CDR2 SVGAGI. Trimming shortened V by 7 bases and J by 0 bases, and 14 bases separated the two germline ends. The CDR3 protein is CASKRRTQSTDTQYF. The CDR3 nucleotides read TGTGCCAGCAAGAGGCGGACCCAGAGCACAGATACGCAGTATTTT.

This clone was seen a handful of times. This rearrangement joins TRBV6-5 to TRBJ1-1; the D is unclear. The V gene lost 4 bases and the J gene lost 0 bases, with 6 bases spanning the gap. This CDR3 has 13 residues. Germline lookup yields CDR1 MNHEY and CDR2 SVGAGI. DNA for the CDR3: TGTGCCAGCAGTTCTGGGGTGAACACTGAAGCTTTCTTT. Translated, it gives CASSSGVNTEAFF.

The chain joins TRBV10-3 to TRBJ2-2; no clear D gene. CDR3 length: 17 amino acids. Trimming took 4 bases from V and 0 from J, leaving 15 bases between them. Germline V gene data show CDR1 as ENHRY and CDR2 as SYGVKD. The chain's CDR3 is CAISGPRTFANTGELFF. CDR3 DNA sequence: TGTGCCATCAGTGGACCACGGACGTTCGCGAACACCGGGGAGCTGTTTTTT.

V and J are TRBV11-3 and TRBJ2-1; 8 bases are shared with TRBD2. The CDR3 loop spans 15 amino acids. V dropped 3 bases and J dropped 5; count of bases not matched to a gene: 6. CDR1 and CDR2 (germline): SGHNT, YENEEA. The CDR3 sequence is CASSLSGSRDNEQFF. The CDR3 DNA reads TGTGCCAGCAGCTTGAGCGGGAGTAGGGACAATGAGCAGTTCTTC.

The chain links TRBV2 to TRBJ1-1; D is undetermined. The germline V gene has CDR1 SNHLY and CDR2 FYNNEI. Trimming left V 6 bases short and J 0 bases short, with 8 bases between. The CDR3 length is 13 residues. The CDR3 DNA follows: TGTGCCAGCAGAGCAGACTTGAACACTGAAGCTTTCTTT. Protein: CASRADLNTEAFF.

This clone showed up just once. The CDR3 bases are TGTGCCAGCAGCAAGGGACTAGCGGGAGGGCCGGGCACCGGGGAGCTGTTTTTT. As protein: CASSKGLAGGPGTGELFF. This chain uses TRBV11-2 with TRBJ2-2, with 16 bases that match TRBD2. In germline, CDR1 is SGHAT, CDR2 FQNNGV. V trimming: 5 bases; J trimming: 4 bases; junction bases outside the gene matches: 7. CDR3 size: 18 residues.

In this sample, this clone turned up a few times. The rearrangement joins TRBV27 to TRBJ2-7; D may correspond to TRBD1 or TRBD2 (7 bases each). The CDR3 covers 14 residues. The ends were cut back, 2 bases at V and 7 bases at J, with 15 bases in the middle. Per germline, CDR1 MNHEY and CDR2 SMNVEV (reference sequence). The chain's CDR3 is CASSLKGQGGEQYF. CDR3 in DNA: TGTGCCAGCAGTTTAAAAGGGCAGGGGGGGGAGCAGTACTTC.